This T cell receptor (beta chain) stems from a study of blood T cell repertoires in COVID-19. Background on the study: The origin of the acute and convalescent COVID-19 samples was the United States, Italy and Spain. T cells, B-cell-depleted T cells, or PBMCs supplied cDNA or gDNA.

Seattle researchers signed up patients amid active infection and tracked them longitudinally. Germline-derived CDR1 and CDR2 are ENHRY and SYGVKD. With 10 bases clipped from V and 8 bases from J, the junction kept 9 bases outside the gene matches. This CDR3 has 13 amino acids. Original data processing: Counts of nucleated cells, estimated from reference gene primer amplification, were obtained. Sequenced by immunoSEQ multiplex PCR; TCRdb stores in-frame clones only, minus some. V, J and clone size reflect that table, while D and trimming were determined from the DNA. The sample holds more than 200,000 clones, approximately 86% seen once.

This sequence originates from a woman between 45 and 65 years old with COVID-19, enrolled during active disease. The sample taken for sequencing was peripheral blood. The chain joins TRBV10-3 to TRBJ1-4, with 8 bases that match TRBD1. The CDR3, as DNA: TGTGCCAGCGCCCAGGGGGCCGGAGAAAAACTGTTTTTT. It translates to CASAQGAGEKLFF.